This is a list of T cell receptor beta chains from one sample in a study of T cell responses to AZD1222 COVID-19 vaccine. The data were produced by immunoSEQ multiplex PCR, yet TCRdb's version contains in-frame clones alone and is incomplete. The table has approximately 270,000 clones, 85% to 95% seen once; the top ten hold around 0.58%. This material consisted of peripheral blood, taken 28 days after the second AZD1222 dose. These TCRs come from an adult who received the AZD1222 COVID-19 vaccine. Each CDR3 is given with its conserved first and last residue. D genes are given only for firm matches. The size entry is marked missing in some rows and otherwise reads once, few, many or a size class.

v_call	clone_size	j_call	d_call	cdr3_aa	cdr3_nt
TRBV6-5	-	TRBJ2-7	-	CASSYSRHLYGQYF	TGTGCCAGCAGTTACTCGCGGCACCTCTACGGGCAGTACTTC
TRBV4-1	-	TRBJ1-2	TRBD1	CASSQVTDRGPENGYTF	TGCGCCAGCAGCCAAGTAACGGACAGGGGCCCGGAGAATGGCTACACCTTC
TRBV29-1	-	TRBJ1-4	TRBD1	CSVEDRGLQLFF	TGCAGCGTTGAGGACAGGGGGCTTCAGCTGTTTTTT
TRBV6-7	-	TRBJ2-1	-	CASKANEQFF	TGTGCCAGCAAGGCCAATGAGCAGTTCTTC
TRBV10-2	-	TRBJ1-5	-	CASSEMTNQPQHF	TGCGCCAGCAGTGAAATGACAAATCAGCCCCAGCATTTT
TRBV12-5	-	TRBJ2-1	TRBD2	CASGPGRGSYNEQFF	TGTGCTAGTGGCCCCGGGAGGGGCTCCTACAATGAGCAGTTCTTC
TRBV23-1	-	TRBJ2-5	TRBD1	CASSRTRGQAQETQYF	TGCGCCAGCAGTCGTACACGAGGACAGGCCCAAGAGACCCAGTACTTC
TRBV28	-	TRBJ1-3	-	CASSFLLAGSSGNTIYF	TGTGCCAGCAGTTTCTTACTAGCGGGGAGCTCTGGAAACACCATATATTTT
TRBV7-2	once	TRBJ2-2	-	CASSSYSDTGELFF	TGTGCCAGCAGCTCCTACTCGGACACCGGGGAGCTGTTTTTT
TRBV5-1	-	TRBJ1-2	-	CASSLAVRDPTGYTF	TGCGCCAGCAGCTTGGCCGTCAGGGACCCAACTGGCTACACCTTC
TRBV19	-	TRBJ1-3	-	CASTPSISPGNTIYF	TGTGCCAGTACCCCGAGTATAAGTCCTGGAAACACCATATATTTT
TRBV18	-	TRBJ1-1	-	CASSPGPESRAFF	TGTGCCAGCTCACCTGGCCCCGAGAGTCGAGCTTTCTTT
TRBV19	-	TRBJ2-7	TRBD2	CASSLSGGTYEQYF	TGTGCCAGTAGCTTGAGCGGGGGTACTTACGAGCAGTACTTC
TRBV2	-	TRBJ1-1	-	CASRFETDEAFF	TGTGCCAGCAGATTCGAGACAGATGAAGCTTTCTTT
TRBV5-4	-	TRBJ2-5	-	CASSLGDRSGTQYF	TGTGCCAGCAGCTTGGGAGACAGGTCAGGGACCCAGTACTTC
TRBV3-1/TRBV3-2	-	TRBJ2-1	-	CASSQGRGFSYNEQFF	TGTGCCAGCAGCCAAGGGAGGGGTTTCTCCTACAATGAGCAGTTCTTC
TRBV6-5	-	TRBJ1-3	TRBD1	CASSQTGIGNTIYF	TGTGCCAGCAGCCAGACAGGGATTGGAAACACCATATATTTT
TRBV6-4	-	TRBJ2-1	-	CATREQGGSYNEQFF	TGTGCCACCAGAGAACAAGGCGGATCCTACAATGAGCAGTTCTTC
TRBV3-1/TRBV3-2	-	TRBJ2-3	-	CASSHRGSSDTQYF	TGTGCCAGCAGCCATAGGGGAAGCTCAGATACGCAGTATTTT
TRBV5-4	-	TRBJ1-1	-	CASSLRAALNTEAFF	TGTGCCAGCAGCTTGAGGGCAGCCTTGAACACTGAAGCTTTCTTT
TRBV7-9	-	TRBJ1-1	TRBD1	CASSLTQGKDTEAFF	TGTGCCAGCAGCTTGACACAGGGGAAGGACACTGAAGCTTTCTTT
TRBV24-1	-	TRBJ2-2	-	CATGDAAGGTGELFF	TGTGCCACCGGTGACGCGGCAGGGGGGACCGGGGAGCTGTTTTTT
TRBV28	-	TRBJ2-1	TRBD2	CASTLGGAGSNEQFF	TGTGCCAGCACCCTCGGGGGGGCCGGTAGCAATGAGCAGTTCTTC
TRBV5-4	-	TRBJ1-4	-	CASSSGGKLFF	TGTGCCAGCAGCTCGGGGGGAAAACTGTTTTTT
TRBV19	-	TRBJ1-4	-	CASSLQRGIKNEKLFF	TGTGCCAGTAGTCTCCAGCGCGGGATTAAAAATGAAAAACTGTTTTTT
TRBV7-2	-	TRBJ2-5	TRBD2	CASSSTPGGPGTQYF	TGTGCCAGCAGCTCAACCCCGGGAGGGCCTGGGACCCAGTACTTC
TRBV13	-	TRBJ2-7	TRBD1	CASRGQGVNEQYF	TGTGCCAGTCGCGGACAGGGGGTAAACGAGCAGTACTTC
TRBV30	once	TRBJ2-3	TRBD2	CAWGRLAGEVDTQYF	TGTGCCTGGGGGAGACTAGCGGGAGAGGTAGATACGCAGTATTTT
TRBV5-1	-	TRBJ2-5	-	CASSLVPSQETQYF	TGCGCCAGCAGCTTGGTGCCGTCACAAGAGACCCAGTACTTC
TRBV4-1	-	TRBJ1-6	-	CASSQASGKNSPLHF	TGCGCCAGCAGCCAAGCCTCAGGGAAGAATTCACCCCTCCACTTT
TRBV5-1	once	TRBJ2-7	-	CASSLDGRGAYEQYF	TGCGCCAGCAGCTTGGATGGCAGGGGAGCCTACGAGCAGTACTTC
TRBV10-3	-	TRBJ2-7	-	CAISGTVLSYEQYF	TGTGCCATCAGTGGGACCGTTCTCTCCTACGAGCAGTACTTC
TRBV28	-	TRBJ2-2	TRBD2	CASSASLAGGGELFF	TGTGCCAGCAGTGCAAGCCTGGCGGGGGGCGGGGAGCTGTTTTTT
TRBV5-1	-	TRBJ2-7	-	CASSLNWGRGSYEQYF	TGCGCCAGCAGCTTGAATTGGGGGCGCGGATCCTACGAGCAGTACTTC
TRBV27	-	TRBJ1-6	TRBD1	CASSSRDRVRNSPLHF	TGTGCCAGCAGTTCCCGGGACAGGGTCCGTAATTCACCCCTCCACTTT
TRBV7-2	-	TRBJ2-1	TRBD2	CASRVGGVAGNEQFF	TGTGCCAGCCGAGTAGGGGGGGTAGCGGGGAATGAGCAGTTCTTC
TRBV5-1	few	TRBJ1-1	TRBD1	CASSSGTGIPEAFF	TGCGCCAGCAGCTCCGGGACAGGGATTCCTGAAGCTTTCTTT
TRBV7-6	-	TRBJ1-4	-	CASSLAGGTNEKLFF	TGTGCCAGCAGCTTAGCGGGGGGGACTAATGAAAAACTGTTTTTT
TRBV12-3/TRBV12-4	-	TRBJ1-2	-	CASSQTREAGYTF	TGTGCCAGCAGCCAGACCAGGGAGGCTGGCTACACCTTC
TRBV6-5	once	TRBJ2-7	TRBD2	CASSYLAGDLSEQYF	TGTGCCAGCAGTTACTTAGCGGGGGACCTATCCGAGCAGTACTTC
TRBV28	-	TRBJ2-7	TRBD1	CASSFRGTASYEQYF	TGTGCCAGCAGTTTCAGGGGGACAGCCTCCTACGAGCAGTACTTC
TRBV27	-	TRBJ1-2	TRBD1	CASSSRPGMRTGSYGYTF	TGTGCCAGCAGTTCTCGACCGGGCATGAGGACAGGTAGTTATGGCTACACCTTC
TRBV13	-	TRBJ2-2	-	CASSPGAGEVPGELFF	TGTGCCAGCAGCCCAGGGGCGGGGGAAGTACCCGGGGAGCTGTTTTTT
TRBV5-1	-	TRBJ1-2	-	CASSLEGIDGYTF	TGCGCCAGCAGCTTGGAAGGGATTGATGGCTACACCTTC
TRBV7-9	-	TRBJ1-1	TRBD1	CASSLARFGDRRTEAFF	TGTGCCAGCAGCTTAGCCCGTTTCGGGGACAGGCGGACTGAAGCTTTCTTT
TRBV19	-	TRBJ2-5	TRBD1	CASSIGSWTGRETQYF	TGTGCCAGTAGTATAGGGTCGTGGACAGGAAGAGAGACCCAGTACTTC
TRBV15	-	TRBJ2-7	-	CATSREVGRSYEQYF	TGTGCCACCAGCAGAGAAGTGGGCAGATCCTACGAGCAGTACTTC
TRBV7-9	-	TRBJ2-1	TRBD2	CASSLWTSGRHEQFF	TGTGCCAGCAGCTTATGGACTAGCGGGAGACATGAGCAGTTCTTC
TRBV2	-	TRBJ2-5	-	CASRLETQYF	TGTGCCAGCAGGTTAGAGACCCAGTACTTC
TRBV3-1/TRBV3-2	-	TRBJ1-1	TRBD1	CASSHGTGTEAFF	TGTGCCAGCAGCCACGGGACAGGGACTGAAGCTTTCTTT
TRBV7-2	-	TRBJ2-3	TRBD2	CASSPGLAGASDTQYF	TGTGCCAGCAGCCCGGGACTAGCGGGGGCCTCAGATACGCAGTATTTT
TRBV9	-	TRBJ1-3	-	CASSVVGTGGAGNTIYF	TGTGCCAGCAGCGTAGTTGGTACGGGGGGCGCTGGAAACACCATATATTTT